The source of this TCR beta chain is a study of shared clonotypes between healthy human individuals. Sequencing was performed with immunoSEQ multiplex PCR; in TCRdb, only in-frame clones are kept and a portion is missing. This sample yields around 2.1 million clones, of which about 93% are seen a single time; 1.5% to 2% belongs to the top ten. This clone appeared a few times. The same CDR3 arises from other DNA sequences in this sample as well. CD45RO-negative CD8 cells positively selected for CCR7 made up the naive population, which excluded terminally differentiated effector memory CD45RA+ cells. Germline CDR1 and CDR2: SGHDT and YYEEEE. The CDR3 runs to 13 residues. V dropped 0 bases and J dropped 5 bases, with 8 bases sitting between them.

This clonotype was obtained from a man aged 18 to 35 in good health. Some clones in this sample may be carry-over from other donors' samples. Specimen: naive CD8+ T cells from PBMCs. The J gene is TRBJ1-1, the V gene TRBV5-6; D is perhaps TRBD1 (6 bases). The CDR3 here is CASSLGTGTEAFF. Written as DNA, the CDR3 is TGTGCCAGCAGCTTGGGTACAGGGACTGAAGCTTTCTTT. The complete variable domain, with remaining parts taken from reference TRBV5-6 and TRBJ1-1, reads DAGVTQSPTHLIKTRGQQVTLRCSPKSGHDTVSWYQQALGQGPQFIFQYYEEEERQRGNFPDRFSGHQFPNYSSELNVNALLLGDSALYLCASSLGTGTEAFFGQGTRLTVV.